This T cell receptor beta chain was profiled in a study of T cells in Graves' hyperthyroidism and ophthalmopathy. Template material for amplifying TCR beta CDR3 regions consisted of RNA transcripts. The HTBI primer set drove a first-round RT-PCR of the TCR CDR3. MiXCR, applied by TCRdb to the multiplex PCR reads, yields one record per CDR3 protein. The table records around 200,000 distinct CDR3 sequences, about a sixth of them present only once. Patients were aged 18 to 65, had disease duration under 2 months, and had newly diagnosed hyperthyroidism. The study excluded patients with uncontrolled infection, other autoimmune disease, pregnancy or lactation. This clonotype has a handful of counts. The sample was blood. The receptor was isolated from a man aged 35-49 years with Graves' hyperthyroidism.

The CDR3 loop is CASSYVGLAKETQYF. The CDR3 DNA follows: TGTGCCAGCAGTTACGTGGGACTAGCAAAGGAGACCCAGTACTTC. The chain employs TRBV6-2 or TRBV6-3 and TRBJ2-5, with 9 bases that match TRBD2. CDR3 size: 15 residues. In germline, CDR1 is MNHEY, CDR2 SVGEGT. The V and J ends lost 2 bases and 5 bases, in that order; junction bases with no gene match: 6.